The clone carrying this T cell receptor beta chain was detected only once. In the same sample, other DNA sequences code for this CDR3. Positively selected for CCR7, the CD45RO-negative cells used as naive CD8 cells excluded terminally differentiated effector memory CD45RA+ cells. These data come from a study of shared clonotypes between healthy human individuals. TCRdb's table, derived via immunoSEQ multiplex PCR, lists solely in-frame clones and lacks some. The sample includes 660,000 or so clones, roughly 96% of them seen just once. V was clipped by 0 bases and J by 3 bases, with 6 bases between them. The CDR3 contains 13 residues. CDR1 SGHAT and CDR2 FQNNGV come from the germline V gene.

This rearrangement joins TRBV11-2 to TRBJ2-7; perhaps TRBD2 as D (5 bases). This receptor was identified in a woman between 25 and 40 years old in good health. Sequenced input: naive CD8+ T cells sorted from blood. CDR3 nucleotides: TGTGCCAGCAGCTTAGAACGGGACTACGAGCAGTACTTC. Amino acid sequence: CASSLERDYEQYF.